Below, 3 T cell receptor beta chains from the same sample are listed, as sequenced in a study. In TCRdb, the RT-PCR reads were re-called with MiXCR into one record per CDR3 protein. Among more than 600,000 distinct CDR3 sequences listed, approximately 15% were seen once. The sequenced sample was memory CD4+ T cells from blood. These receptors were obtained from a female donor in good health, serving as a healthy control.

This clonotype was seen only a few times. The V gene is TRBV12-3 or TRBV12-4, the J gene TRBJ2-3; TRBD1 aligns across 8 bases. The CDR3 spans 14 residues. V shed 5 bases and J 7 bases; nucleotides not matched to a gene: 8. The CDR3 loop is CASSPRTGLNTQYF. CDR3 nucleotide sequence: TGTGCCAGCAGTCCCCGGACAGGGTTAAATACGCAGTATTTT.

J is TRBJ1-6 and V is TRBV5-1; 12 nucleotides align to TRBD1. Germline CDR1 SGHRS, CDR2 YFSETQ. With 4 bases clipped from V and 10 bases from J, the junction kept 9 bases outside the gene matches. The CDR3 contains 16 residues. The chain's CDR3 is CASSPAGQGAESPLHF. The CDR3 region has the DNA TGCGCCAGCAGCCCAGCGGGACAGGGGGCTGAATCACCCCTCCACTTT.

The chain carries TRBV6-2 or TRBV6-3 and TRBJ2-5; TRBD1 aligns across 7 bases. The germline V gene has CDR1 MNHEY and CDR2 SVGEGT. This CDR3 comprises 12 residues. The V and J ends lost 8 bases and 2 bases, in that order; junction bases with no gene match: 2. Here the CDR3 reads CASGTVQETQYF. The CDR3 bases are TGTGCCAGCGGGACAGTTCAAGAGACCCAGTACTTC.